This T cell receptor beta chain was profiled in a study of blood T cell repertoires in COVID-19. Study-wide background: Nucleic acid was either cDNA or gDNA, and it came from T cells, B-cell-depleted T cells, or PBMCs.

This clone was observed a handful of times. CDR1 and CDR2 (germline): MNHNS, SASEGT. J lost 14 bases, V lost 2 bases, and 4 bases had no gene match. This CDR3 region has 12 residues. Assay used: immunoSEQ multiplex PCR; TCRdb lists only in-frame clones, some missing. The table has approximately 200,000 clones, roughly 87% seen once. Enrollees, about 18 to 100 years old, lived in about two dozen US areas. Participants' own reports of clinical history determined their cohort assignment. For recovered donors of Cohort 3, there were two negative PCRs, clearance, or symptom resolution. The specimen was PBMCs or T cells enriched from blood (not recorded which). The J gene is TRBJ2-1, the V gene TRBV6-1; 9 bases match TRBD2. The clonotype was recovered from a woman aged 25 to 39 who had recovered from COVID-19. CDR3 in amino acids: CASSERGGREFF. As DNA, the CDR3 is TGTGCCAGCAGTGAAAGGGGCGGGAGGGAGTTCTTC.